This T cell receptor (beta chain) derives from a study of blood T cell repertoires in COVID-19. Across the study: T cells, B-cell-depleted T cells, or PBMCs supplied cDNA or gDNA.

This clone showed up just once. V gave up 4 bases and J gave up 2 bases, with 21 bases separating them. Germline CDR1 and CDR2: KGHSY and FQNENV. The CDR3 runs to 17 residues. As processed by the authors: The authors estimated nucleated cell counts from reference gene primer amplification. This table comes from immunoSEQ multiplex PCR, and its TCRdb copy is limited to in-frame clones, with some not included. V, J and clone size are taken as reported in that table, and D and trimming were inferred from the DNA itself. The table includes 180,000 or so clones, approximately 88% detected once. The sequenced sample consisted of peripheral blood. The origin of this receptor is a woman in her forties or fifties with acute or convalescent COVID-19. V is TRBV16 and J is TRBJ2-7, with D possibly being TRBD1 (7 bases). CDR3 loop: CASSRTGTAGGTYEQYF. CDR3 bases: TGTGCCAGCAGCCGAACCGGGACAGCCGGGGGAACCTACGAGCAGTACTTC.